This TCR beta chain was identified in a study of T cells after yellow fever vaccination. About the research overall: Any fraction with a low cell number was prepared using SMART-Seq v4 Ultra Low Input. Points from the study as a whole: On re-exposure, the response was weaker but peaked faster, at day 5 versus 15.

The CDR3 extends over 12 amino acids. V lost 5 bases and J lost 14, with 16 bases in between. Germline CDR1 is SEHNR and CDR2 is FQNEAQ (reference sequence). Universal primer sites and UMIs were introduced during 5'RACE template-switching synthesis of TCR cDNA. MiXCR, applied by TCRdb to the 5' RACE reads, yields one record per CDR3 protein. Of hundreds of thousands of distinct CDR3 sequences in the sample, 12% are singletons; the top ten hold about 15%. This clonotype came up a few times. Its specificity is unknown. The V and J genes are TRBV7-9 and TRBJ2-1, with D uncertain. The material sequenced was PBMCs, taken on the day of the yellow fever booster vaccination. The clonotype originates from a man aged 30-40 years who received the YFV17D yellow fever vaccine. The CDR3 DNA is TGTGCCAGCAGCCGGGTTGGCCCTGGGAAGTTCTTC. Translation: CASSRVGPGKFF.